This is a list of T cell receptor beta chains from one sample in a study of blood T cell repertoires in COVID-19. Sequencing used immunoSEQ multiplex PCR; TCRdb keeps in-frame clones, though not all of them. The sample yields about 380,000 clones, around 85% seen once. Sequenced material: peripheral blood. All receptors derive from a woman under 30 with acute or convalescent COVID-19. Both conserved end residues are part of each CDR3. D genes are given only for firm matches. Clone size is stated in some rows and not others, as once, few, many or a class when expanded.

size	V	D	length	J	CDR3	DNA
NA	TRBV6-4	TRBD1	20	TRBJ1-4	CASSLLNRGLPFQDNEKLFF	TGTGCCAGCAGTTTACTCAACAGGGGATTACCTTTTCAGGATAATGAAAAACTGTTTTTT
NA	TRBV4-1	NA	17	TRBJ2-3	CASSPGAAGGITDTQYF	TGCGCCAGCAGCCCCGGGGCCGCTGGGGGGATCACAGATACGCAGTATTTT
NA	TRBV30	NA	15	TRBJ1-3	CAWSVPRDSGNTIYF	TGTGCCTGGAGTGTCCCCAGGGACTCTGGAAACACCATATATTTT
NA	TRBV6-1	NA	15	TRBJ1-2	CASSEIVGGNYGYTF	TGTGCCAGCAGTGAAATCGTAGGGGGAAACTATGGCTACACCTTC
NA	TRBV2	TRBD1	12	TRBJ2-3	CASSETGNTQYF	TGTGCCAGCAGTGAGACAGGGAACACGCAGTATTTT
few	TRBV5-4	TRBD2	16	TRBJ2-3	CASSLWLAGGTDTQYF	TGTGCCAGCAGCTTGTGGCTAGCGGGGGGAACAGATACGCAGTATTTT
NA	TRBV2	NA	14	TRBJ2-7	CASMDGSDLYEQYF	TGTGCCAGCATGGACGGGAGTGATCTTTACGAGCAGTACTTC
NA	TRBV30	NA	14	TRBJ2-5	CACRPSGGSGTQYF	TGTGCCTGCAGGCCGTCAGGGGGGTCTGGGACCCAGTACTTC
NA	TRBV10-3	NA	15	TRBJ1-1	CAITEGPLLNTEAFF	TGTGCCATCACCGAGGGTCCCCTCCTGAACACTGAAGCTTTCTTT
NA	TRBV7-2	TRBD1	13	TRBJ1-5	CASSTRGYQPQHF	TGTGCCAGCAGCACCAGGGGGTATCAGCCCCAGCATTTT
NA	TRBV5-4	TRBD2	15	TRBJ2-7	CASSLAASGGYEQYF	TGTGCCAGCAGCTTGGCGGCTAGCGGGGGCTACGAGCAGTACTTC
NA	TRBV11-3	NA	13	TRBJ2-5	CASSSGVGETQYF	TGTGCCAGCAGCTCAGGGGTGGGGGAGACCCAGTACTTC
NA	TRBV21-1	NA	17	TRBJ2-3	CASSAQIFEYGTDTQYF	TGTGCCAGCAGCGCCCAAATTTTCGAGTATGGCACAGATACGCAGTATTTT
NA	TRBV6-5	NA	12	TRBJ1-1	CASSLMNTEAFF	TGTGCCAGCAGTCTTATGAACACTGAAGCTTTCTTT
NA	TRBV12-3/TRBV12-4	NA	13	TRBJ1-1	CASSLVENTEAFF	TGTGCCAGCAGTTTAGTAGAGAACACTGAAGCTTTCTTT
NA	TRBV28	NA	15	TRBJ2-7	CASSITGGGSYEQYF	TGTGCCAGCAGTATTACAGGGGGGGGGTCCTACGAGCAGTACTTC
NA	TRBV5-1	TRBD2	18	TRBJ2-1	CASNGGASGIGPYNEQFF	TGCGCCAGCAATGGGGGGGCTAGCGGGATAGGGCCCTACAATGAGCAGTTCTTC
once	TRBV5-6	TRBD1	13	TRBJ2-7	CASSDGTGDEQYF	TGTGCCAGCAGCGACGGGACAGGGGACGAGCAGTACTTC
NA	TRBV6-5	NA	15	TRBJ1-1	CASSYSIVAASEAFF	TGTGCCAGCAGTTACTCGATAGTAGCAGCCAGTGAAGCTTTCTTT
NA	TRBV9	TRBD2	16	TRBJ2-7	CASSVGRLAGVGEQYF	TGTGCCAGCAGCGTAGGGAGACTAGCGGGAGTTGGGGAGCAGTACTTC
NA	TRBV7-9	NA	13	TRBJ2-7	CASSLAGGDEQYF	TGTGCCAGCAGCTTAGCAGGGGGGGACGAGCAGTACTTC
once	TRBV6-5	TRBD1	15	TRBJ2-5	CASSFSWTGEETQYF	TGTGCCAGCAGTTTTTCCTGGACAGGTGAAGAGACCCAGTACTTC
NA	TRBV9	TRBD1	16	TRBJ1-1	CASSSGQGRLNTEAFF	TGTGCCAGCAGCTCAGGACAGGGCCGGCTGAACACTGAAGCTTTCTTT
once	TRBV28	TRBD1	15	TRBJ2-7	CASSLRGTGEYEQYF	TGTGCCAGCAGTTTAAGGGGGACAGGGGAGTACGAGCAGTACTTC
NA	TRBV5-6	NA	14	TRBJ1-4	CASSKAREDEKLFF	TGTGCCAGCAGCAAAGCGAGGGAAGATGAAAAACTGTTTTTT
NA	TRBV2	TRBD1	13	TRBJ2-7	CASMDDRGDEQYF	TGTGCCAGCATGGATGACAGGGGGGACGAGCAGTACTTC
NA	TRBV2	TRBD1	15	TRBJ1-1	CASTGQGTGNTEAFF	TGTGCCAGCACGGGACAGGGGACTGGGAACACTGAAGCTTTCTTT
once	TRBV7-8	TRBD1	14	TRBJ2-2	CASSTLQGYGELFF	TGTGCCAGCAGCACATTACAGGGGTACGGGGAGCTGTTTTTT
NA	TRBV6-5	NA	14	TRBJ1-5	CASSYQVGNQPQHF	TGTGCCAGCAGTTACCAGGTCGGCAATCAGCCCCAGCATTTT
NA	TRBV10-1	NA	14	TRBJ2-3	CASSQDTGHRKQYF	TGCGCCAGCAGTCAGGATACCGGCCATAGGAAGCAGTATTTT
NA	TRBV7-3	NA	13	TRBJ2-3	CASSLNGADTQYF	TGTGCCAGCAGCTTAAACGGAGCAGATACGCAGTATTTT
NA	TRBV10-2	NA	12	TRBJ1-2	CASSDLRAGYTF	TGCGCCAGCAGTGACCTCAGGGCGGGCTACACCTTC
NA	TRBV5-8	TRBD1	16	TRBJ2-7	CASSLGTGLSTYEQYF	TGTGCCAGCAGCTTGGGGACAGGATTATCTACCTACGAGCAGTACTTC
NA	TRBV6-5	NA	12	TRBJ2-7	CASWVSGAEQYF	TGTGCCAGTTGGGTATCAGGGGCCGAGCAGTACTTC
NA	TRBV6-5	NA	13	TRBJ2-7	CASNKEESYEQYF	TGTGCCAGCAACAAAGAAGAATCCTACGAGCAGTACTTC
once	TRBV6-5	NA	11	TRBJ1-2	CASSPLYGYTF	TGTGCCAGCAGTCCCCTCTATGGCTACACCTTC
NA	TRBV5-4	NA	11	TRBJ2-1	CASSLSEEQFF	TGTGCCAGCAGCTTATCGGAGGAGCAGTTCTTC
NA	TRBV29-1	NA	11	TRBJ2-1	CSVRGSGEQFF	TGCAGCGTTAGGGGGAGTGGTGAGCAGTTCTTC
NA	TRBV11-2	NA	14	TRBJ1-5	CASSLPGSNQPQHF	TGTGCCAGCAGCTTACCCGGGAGCAATCAGCCCCAGCATTTT
NA	TRBV2	TRBD1	14	TRBJ1-5	CASSETGEVQPQHF	TGTGCCAGCAGTGAGACAGGGGAGGTTCAGCCCCAGCATTTT
NA	TRBV19	TRBD1	17	TRBJ2-1	CASNPDRAQGSYNEQFF	TGTGCCAGTAACCCCGACAGGGCTCAGGGGTCCTACAATGAGCAGTTCTTC